The 27 T cell receptor beta chains in this list originate from one sample, sequenced in a study of human T cells and chemical hapten exposure. Time point described: patch test 2, 6 weeks after DPC sensitization. Indicated treatment: therapeutic diphenylcyclopropenone sensitization with weekly scalp DPC. TCRdb analysed the RACE reads with MiXCR anew, one entry per CDR3 protein. Among 80,000 to 95,000 distinct CDR3 sequences listed, more than 9.5% were seen once. The material was whole blood, obtained in connection with sensitization to the hapten diphenylcyclopropenone (DPC). The receptors here all came from a man aged 35-49 years with alopecia areata. Some clones in this sample may be carry-over from other donors' samples.

The chain combines TRBV5-1 with TRBJ2-7, with 11 bases that match TRBD2. From germline, CDR1 is SGHRS and CDR2 YFSETQ. Germline trimming cut 4 bases from V and 3 bases from J; bases unmatched to any gene: 6. The CDR3 is 15 amino acids. DNA for the CDR3: TGCGCCAGCAGCCGCACTAGCGGGAGTAACTACGAGCAGTACGTC. Protein sequence: CASSRTSGSNYEQYV.

The chain uses TRBV9 and TRBJ2-4; 8 bases match TRBD1. Looked up from germline, CDR1 is SGDLS and CDR2 is YYNGEE. Unmatched junction bases numbered 5, after V lost 0 bases and J lost 6 bases. CDR3 length equals 15 residues. The CDR3 region has the DNA TGTGCCAGCAGCGTAGCTGACAGGGGTGGAAACATTCAGTACTTC. Its translation: CASSVADRGGNIQYF. Filled out from reference TRBV9 and TRBJ2-4, the complete variable domain reads DSGVTQTPKHLITATGQRVTLRCSPRSGDLSVYWYQQSLDQGLQFLIQYYNGEERAKGNILERFSAQQFPDLHSELNLSSLELGDSALYFCASSVADRGGNIQYFGAGTRLSVL.

In this sample, this clonotype turned up a few times. The rearrangement links TRBV7-3 to TRBJ2-3; D is possibly TRBD1 (5 bases). The CDR3 consists of 15 residues. Germline V CDR1 and CDR2: SGHTA, FQGTGA. Trimming took 3 bases from V and 6 from J, leaving 16 bases between them. This chain's CDR3 is CASSLGNRPGDTQYF. For the CDR3, the DNA is TGTGCCAGCAGCTTGGGGAACAGGCCAGGGGATACGCAGTATTTT.

This clonotype was found a few times. The V call is TRBV7-9, the J call TRBJ2-6; D gene unclear. The V end lost 8 bases, the J end lost 0 bases, and 8 bases lay between the germline ends. Germline CDR1 reads SEHNR; CDR2 reads FQNEAQ (reference sequence). This CDR3 spans 14 amino acids. The CDR3 coding sequence is TGTGCCAGCCCCCTGCCCTCTGGGGCCAACGTCCTGACTTTC. Its protein is CASPLPSGANVLTF.

This clonotype was detected many times. This chain uses TRBV5-4 with TRBJ1-2; the D is unclear. CDR1 is SGHNT and CDR2 is YYREEE in the germline V gene (reference sequence). The germline V and J ends were trimmed by 0 bases and 3 bases, with 3 bases remaining between them. This CDR3 is 12 amino acids long. CDR3 DNA sequence: TGTGCCAGCAGCTTGGAGGACTATGGCTACACCTTC. Its translation is CASSLEDYGYTF.

The sample holds a few counts of this clonotype. The gene calls are TRBV12-3 or TRBV12-4 and TRBJ1-5; D gene uncertain. This CDR3 spans 12 amino acids. Between the trimmed V and J ends, which lost 5 bases and 4 bases, there was a span of 6 bases. Here the CDR3 DNA reads TGTGCCAGCAGTACAAGTAATCAGCCCCAGCATTTT. This sequence encodes CASSTSNQPQHF.

This clonotype came up a few times. The rearrangement uses TRBV3-1 and TRBJ2-3, with D possibly TRBD2 on 5 matching bases. This CDR3 comprises 14 residues. V lost 4 bases and J 2 bases, leaving 10 bases between the germline ends. Germline CDR1 and CDR2: LGHDT and YNNKEL (reference sequence). Written as DNA, the CDR3 is TGTGCCAGCAGCCGCCTAGCAGACACAGATACGCAGTATTTT. Amino acids: CASSRLADTDTQYF.

This clonotype has just a few counts. The J gene is TRBJ2-1, the V gene TRBV7-2; D possibly matches TRBD1 or TRBD2 (5 bases each). This CDR3 has 15 residues. Germline loops: CDR1 SGHTA, CDR2 FQGNSA. Trimming stripped 1 base from V and 7 bases from J, with 14 bases between. CDR3 bases: TGTGCCAGCAGCTTAGATTGGGGGAGACGGAATGAGCAGTTCTTC. As protein: CASSLDWGRRNEQFF.

This clonotype was recorded many times. The rearrangement uses TRBV28 and TRBJ2-4, with 7 bases identical to TRBD1. Germline V CDR1 and CDR2: MDHEN, SYDVKM. V gave up 1 base and J gave up 0 bases; unmatched junction bases: 6. The CDR3 covers 17 residues. DNA for the CDR3: TGTGCCAGCAGTTTATCCCCACAGGGGCTAGCCAAAAACATTCAGTACTTC. Protein sequence: CASSLSPQGLAKNIQYF.

The chain joins TRBV11-1 to TRBJ2-5; 8 positions match TRBD1. V was clipped by 6 bases and J by 7 bases; unmatched bases: 10. Germline V gene sequence: CDR1 SGHAT, CDR2 FQDESV (reference sequence). CDR3 size: 14 residues. The CDR3 here is CASRSTGAQGTQYF. In nucleotides, the CDR3 is TGTGCCAGCAGGTCGACAGGGGCGCAGGGGACCCAGTACTTC.

This clonotype occurred many times. V usage is TRBV5-6 and J usage is TRBJ1-2; D is ambiguous. The CDR3 runs 12 residues. V was pared by 3 bases and J by 8 bases, with 11 bases between. CDR1 is SGHDT and CDR2 is YYEEEE in the germline V gene. Here the CDR3 DNA reads TGTGCCAGCAGCTCGTTACCGGGAGGCTACACCTTC. This gives the protein CASSSLPGGYTF. The full variable domain, with the rest looked up from reference TRBV5-6 and TRBJ1-2, is DAGVTQSPTHLIKTRGQQVTLRCSPKSGHDTVSWYQQALGQGPQFIFQYYEEEERQRGNFPDRFSGHQFPNYSSELNVNALLLGDSALYLCASSSLPGGYTFGSGTRLTVV.

This clonotype has a handful of counts. This chain joins TRBV6-2 or TRBV6-3 and TRBJ2-2; tentatively, D is TRBD2 (7 bases). The CDR3 extends over 16 amino acids. V was trimmed by 5 bases and J by 4 bases, leaving 17 bases between them. Looked up from germline, CDR1 is MNHEY and CDR2 is SVGEGT. The CDR3 loop is CASSLLRGASTGELFF. DNA for the CDR3: TGTGCCAGCAGTCTCCTCCGGGGGGCGAGCACCGGGGAGCTGTTTTTT.

This clonotype has a handful of counts. The chain links TRBV10-3 to TRBJ2-2, with 11 bases aligning to TRBD1. Per the germline V gene, CDR1 is ENHRY and CDR2 is SYGVKD. The CDR3 totals 15 residues. Germline trimming cut 3 bases from V and 5 bases from J; bases unmatched to any gene: 2. CDR3 coding DNA: TGTGCCATCAGTGAAGGACAGGGGGCAACCGGGGAGCTGTTTTTT. Its protein product is CAISEGQGATGELFF.

The CDR3 DNA reads TGTGCCACCAGCAGAGGTGGTCAGTCCTACAATGAGCAGTTCTTC. Its protein is CATSRGGQSYNEQFF. The chain joins TRBV15 to TRBJ2-1; unclear D gene. CDR1 and CDR2 (germline): LNHNV, YYDKDF (reference sequence). CDR3 length equals 15 residues. V lost 1 base to trimming and J lost 1 base, with 8 bases between them.

This clonotype was counted a few times. The chain recombines TRBV30 with TRBJ2-1, with D tentatively TRBD1 or TRBD2 (7 bases each). V was cut by 4 bases and J by 8 bases, with 12 bases left in between. CDR1 and CDR2 (germline): GTSNPN, SVGIG (reference sequence). The CDR3 runs 12 residues. Here the CDR3 DNA reads TGTGCCTGGACAGGGGGGGGGCATGAGCAGTTCTTC. It is translated as CAWTGGGHEQFF.

The chain carries TRBV14 and TRBJ2-1, with 9 bases matching TRBD2. Germline lookup yields CDR1 SGHDN and CDR2 FVKESK. The CDR3 is 21 amino acids. J lost 4 bases, V lost 0 bases, and 19 bases had no gene match. The CDR3 DNA sequence: TGTGCCAGCAGCCAAGATCCCAGGGGGATTAGCGGGAGCAGAGGATACAATGAGCAGTTCTTC. Its translation is CASSQDPRGISGSRGYNEQFF.

The sample holds many counts of this clonotype. The chain has TRBV6-5 and TRBJ1-6; TRBD1 agrees at 12 bases. CDR1 and CDR2 (germline): MNHEY, SVGAGI. Trimming took 2 bases from V and 10 from J; bases not matched to a gene: 3. This CDR3 contains 15 residues. The CDR3 DNA sequence: TGTGCCAGCAGTTACGGGACAGGGGGCGCCTCACCCCTCCACTTT. Its translation is CASSYGTGGASPLHF.

This clonotype was recorded many times. The rearrangement joins TRBV6-1 to TRBJ2-3; 7 nucleotides agree with TRBD1. Losses at the gene ends were 5 bases for V and 4 bases for J; bases not matched to a gene: 9. Germline V gene lookup returns CDR1 MNHNS and CDR2 SASEGT. The CDR3 has 15 residues. CDR3 amino acids: CASSKTGLGSDTQYF. Written as DNA, the CDR3 is TGTGCCAGCAGTAAGACAGGGCTTGGCTCAGATACGCAGTATTTT.

V gene TRBV29-1 combines with J gene TRBJ2-1, with 8 bases identical to TRBD1. V lost 6 bases and J lost 2; bases outside the gene matches: 9. Germline V gene sequence: CDR1 SQVTM, CDR2 ANQGSEA. The CDR3 spans 15 residues. The CDR3 bases are TGCAGCGTCTTTGGACAGGGACAAACCTACAATGAGCAGTTCTTC. Amino acids: CSVFGQGQTYNEQFF.

The gene calls are TRBV4-2 and TRBJ2-3, with no clear D. Trimming pared 0 bases from V and 5 bases from J, leaving 18 bases between. Germline V CDR1 and CDR2: LGHNA, YNFKEQ. The CDR3 contains 17 residues. CDR3 sequence: CASSQDAVLGFGDTQYF. The CDR3 coding sequence is TGTGCCAGCAGCCAAGATGCGGTGTTGGGTTTTGGAGATACGCAGTATTTT.

This clonotype was seen only a few times. The rearrangement uses TRBV7-9 and TRBJ1-4, with D unclear. The CDR3 spans 14 residues. Per germline, CDR1 SEHNR and CDR2 FQNEAQ (reference sequence). V dropped 1 base and J dropped 0 bases, with 3 bases sitting between them. The CDR3 reads CASSLGPTNEKLFF. CDR3 sequence (DNA): TGTGCCAGCAGCTTAGGGCCAACTAATGAAAAACTGTTTTTT. The variable domain in full, completed from reference TRBV7-9 and TRBJ1-4, reads DTGVSQNPRHKITKRGQNVTFRCDPISEHNRLYWYRQTLGQGPEFLTYFQNEAQLEKSRLLSDRFSAERPKGSFSTLEIQRTEQGDSAMYLCASSLGPTNEKLFFGSGTQLSVL.

The rearrangement links TRBV6-5 to TRBJ2-7; D possibly corresponds to TRBD2 (6 bases). Germline CDR1 is MNHEY and CDR2 is SVGAGI. V shed 10 bases and J shed 2 bases, with 18 bases lying between them. The CDR3 is made up of 14 amino acids. In DNA form, the CDR3 reads TGTGCCACCCAAACACCGGGAGTCCCCTACGAGCAGTACGTC. As protein: CATQTPGVPYEQYV.

This chain connects TRBV2 to TRBJ1-5; tentative D call: TRBD1 (6 bases). The germline V gene has CDR1 SNHLY and CDR2 FYNNEI. Trimming took off 4 bases at V and 4 bases at J, with 29 bases between the two ends. There are 20 residues in the CDR3. The CDR3: CASSVPAGARSSWDNQPQHF. The CDR3 nucleotides are TGTGCCAGCAGTGTTCCGGCGGGGGCTCGGTCAAGTTGGGATAATCAGCCCCAGCATTTT.

This clonotype was counted ten times or more. V gene TRBV15 combines with J gene TRBJ2-3; 10 bases map to TRBD2. Looked up from germline, CDR1 is LNHNV and CDR2 is YYDKDF (reference sequence). Unmatched junction bases numbered 2, after V lost 1 base and J lost 4 bases. The CDR3 sequence is 15 residues long. The CDR3 nucleotides read TGTGCCACCAGCAGAGCTAGCGGGAGCTCAGATACGCAGTATTTT. This encodes CATSRASGSSDTQYF.

The chain recombines TRBV18 with TRBJ1-3; perhaps TRBD1 as D (5 bases). Germline V gene lookup returns CDR1 KGHSH and CDR2 LQKENI. The CDR3 has 18 amino acids. Trimming took off 2 bases at V and 0 bases at J, with 17 bases between the two ends. The DNA of the CDR3 is TGTGCCAGCTCACCAGAGGCACCGGGACTGAGCTCTGGAAACACCATATATTTT. This gives the protein CASSPEAPGLSSGNTIYF. The entire variable domain, with the rest obtained from reference TRBV18 and TRBJ1-3, is as follows: NAGVMQNPRHLVRRRGQEARLRCSPMKGHSHVYWYRQLPEEGLKFMVYLQKENIIDESGMPKERFSAEFPKEGPSILRIQQVVRGDSAAYFCASSPEAPGLSSGNTIYFGEGSWLTVV.

A few counts support this clonotype. The rearrangement links TRBV6-6 to TRBJ1-1; 7 bases agree with TRBD1. The CDR3 runs 12 residues. J gave up 4 bases and V 10 bases, and 6 bases lay outside the gene matches. Germline CDR1 is MNHNY and CDR2 is SVGAGI (reference sequence). The CDR3 is CATVQGITEAFF. Written as DNA, the CDR3 is TGTGCCACGGTACAGGGGATCACTGAAGCTTTCTTT.

J is TRBJ1-4 and V is TRBV2; 9 positions match TRBD1. Germline V gene data show CDR1 as SNHLY and CDR2 as FYNNEI. This CDR3 region has 15 residues. The V and J ends lost 4 bases and 8 bases, in that order; junction bases with no gene match: 8. The CDR3: CASSAIQGAREKLFF. CDR3 nucleotide sequence: TGTGCCAGCAGTGCAATACAGGGGGCAAGGGAAAAACTGTTTTTT. Variable domain in full (rest from reference TRBV2 and TRBJ1-4): EPEVTQTPSHQVTQMGQEVILRCVPISNHLYFYWYRQILGQKVEFLVSFYNNEISEKSEIFDDQFSVERPDGSNFTLKIRSTKLEDSAMYFCASSAIQGAREKLFFGSGTQLSVL.